This TCR beta chain is drawn from a study of cytomegalovirus exposure and HLA in healthy donors. Overall study results and limits: An ancestry cluster, one associated with Asian ancestry, reportedly showed fewer N-insertions than the 666-donor mean in a later analysis.

PCR employed 60 Vbeta and 13 Jbeta primers. TCRdb's copy holds only in-frame clones and misses some; the assay was immunoSEQ multiplex PCR. The table has some 140,000 clones, 65% to 80% seen once. The CDR3 extends over 15 amino acids. V gave up 3 bases and J gave up 4 bases; unmatched junction bases: 7. Germline V CDR1 and CDR2: SGHRS, YFSETQ. A remark on this clone: Its cognate antigen is unknown.

Sequencing input: PBMCs. V is TRBV5-1 and J is TRBJ1-2, with 9 nucleotides matching TRBD1. This clonotype was obtained from a male donor in good health and CMV-seropositive. The CDR3 protein is CASSSRTGEGYGYTF. DNA of the CDR3: TGCGCCAGCAGCTCAAGGACAGGGGAGGGCTATGGCTACACCTTC.